This record concerns one T cell receptor beta chain sequence. This clonotype was detected a few times. What this receptor recognizes is not known. No quality values exist for individual bases; no much larger clone is one base distant. This specimen comes from a study of identical twins (dated by TCRdb to between 2015 and 2016). For the study in its entirety: The study deep-sequenced TCR alpha and beta repertoires from monozygotic twins, unrelated adults of various ages and cord blood to test whether fetal clonotypes persist. To rule out contamination, replicate twin experiments were performed at different times with different library preparation protocols. Study-level results and caveats: Out-of-frame TCR alpha sharing in monozygotic twins was systematically underestimated by recombination models, whereas sharing between unrelated individuals was in agreement with the recombination models. Out-of-frame TCR alpha sequences shared between twins showed an excess of low generation-probability sequences compared with coincidental sharing between unrelated individuals. Conclusions relied on cross-sectional statistical analysis, since the same donors could not be followed over many years. Invariant T cells such as MAIT and iNKT could partly confound zero-insertion analyses, though diverse VJ usage argued against this for most clonotypes. Fewer insertions were carried by abundant cord blood beta clonotypes, a similar but weaker trend appeared in young adult naive repertoires, and no such trend appeared in memory repertoires. In beta out-of-frame sequences, excess twin sharing was weaker, because having fewer shared sequences lowered the signal-to-noise ratio.

All donors were healthy Caucasians. Three pairs of female monozygotic twins, all aged 18 to 29 years, were included in the twin cohort. Peripheral blood mononuclear cells were used as the source from which RNA for TCR libraries was isolated. Library construction relied on 5' RACE. For sequencing, an Illumina HiSeq 2000 was employed. A universal primer binding site was introduced by template switching, and a unique molecular identifier was present in the final cDNA, enabling accurate counting of TCR cDNA molecules. Specific primers in the conserved constant-segment region were used to synthesize first-strand cDNA for TCR alpha and beta chains. Each cDNA library was double barcoded, with a SMART-Mk sample barcode plus Illumina barcodes, to control for contamination. Two successive PCR steps introduced TruSeq adapter sequences along with Illumina sample barcodes. The Illumina HiSeq platform was used with custom primers to sequence TCR alpha and beta cDNA libraries. The study's processing was this. MiGEC was used to process raw reads and extract unique molecular identifiers, and MiXCR was used to find CDR3 positions. Recombination models were inferred per individual with the repgenHMM and IGoR tools using an EM algorithm. The analysis of shared clonotypes was done with the tcR package in R, with sharing normalized by the product of cloneset sizes. To study raw recombination without the effects of thymic and clonal selection, out-of-frame nonproductive sequences were analyzed. Through fastp at Q25 and MiXCR, TCRdb rebuilt clones from the public reads, retaining in-frame beta chains. Entries are consolidated by CDR3 protein sequence, retaining the most common genes and DNA. TCRdb's processing, not the study's, gives the V and J calls here. The sample contains under 1 million distinct CDR3 sequences, 9% to 15% of them found a single time. Roughly 1.6% of the sample is taken by the ten largest.

The same data also went into a second study, on yellow fever vaccine responses in identical twins. The second study also describes: The T cell response to vaccination in identical twins was reported by the authors to appear partly convergent and partly personalized. In the study, vaccine-responding T cell clones were precisely tracked in identical twins.

Sequencing used PBMCs. This receptor was obtained from a woman under 30 in good health.

The CDR3: CASSSGTVFYNEQFF. The bases are TGTGCCAGCAGCTCCGGGACAGTCTTCTACAATGAGCAGTTCTTC. The chain is made from TRBV7-9 and TRBJ2-1; TRBD1 fits 7 bases in the junction. From a lookup of the germline V gene (reference sequence), CDR1 and CDR2 are SEHNR and FQNEAQ. Taken from cysteine to phenylalanine, the CDR3 has 15 residues. Only the CDR3 region is kept as DNA, spanning 45 bases read in frame from base 1. V lost 4 bases and J lost 3 bases, and the count of bases not matched to a germline gene is 6.